The rows below give T cell receptor beta chains drawn from one sample of a study of blood T cell repertoires in COVID-19. Some clones are missing from TCRdb's copy, which holds only in-frame ones; the method was immunoSEQ multiplex PCR. The data hold around 300,000 clones, with 89% observed a single time. Sequences were obtained from peripheral blood. Every receptor here comes from a man aged 45-65 years with acute or convalescent COVID-19. Both conserved end residues are trimmed from each CDR3. The order of the fields is CDR3 length, V gene, CDR3 protein.

15 TRBV14 ASAGLAGASTYNEQF
10 TRBV14 ASGTAFYEQY
11 TRBV4-2 ASSQDLYNEQF
11 TRBV5-1 ASSFSGSGELF
11 TRBV5-1 ASSLTHTYEQY
12 TRBV9 ASSVLQGTGELF
11 TRBV30 AWSWTGRNTIY
9 TRBV29-1 SSRTGDEQY
13 TRBV3-1/TRBV3-2 ASSQDQGPDTEAF
13 TRBV3-1/TRBV3-2 ASSHRDRGPYGYT
11 TRBV14 ASSPHRGTEAF
11 TRBV21-1 ASSTTGGCEQY
12 TRBV5-1 ASSIGAIGNEQF
12 TRBV4-1 ASSQTGGANGYT
13 TRBV5-1 ASSLAPDRVYGYT
13 TRBV27 ASSLTAFSGNTIY
13 TRBV30 AWSARGRVVDEQY